This T cell receptor beta chain was recovered during a study of Ad26.COV2.S vaccination and SARS-CoV-2 variants. Treatment of the sample: about 20 received Ad26.COV2.S at low or high dose, single or two shots; a few received placebo; per-sample allocation not given. Sampling happened 63 days after the first vaccine or placebo injection. To note about this clone: Its antigen is unknown.

Study outcomes and limitations: Non-spike TCR breadth was similar in vaccine and placebo recipients. Spike-specific responses of CD8+ and CD4+ T cells were reported to display substantial breadth after vaccination. Vaccine recipients had higher spike-specific TCR breadth than placebo recipients.

Sequenced by immunoSEQ multiplex PCR; TCRdb stores in-frame clones only, minus some. Of approximately 240,000 clones in the sample, roughly 90% were seen once. The CDR3 has 16 amino acids. Germline V lookup: CDR1 SGHRS, CDR2 YFSETQ. Trimming left V 0 bases short and J 0 bases short, with 10 bases between. The sequence was obtained from a person between 18 and 65 years old who received the Ad26.COV2.S COVID-19 vaccine or a placebo. The source was peripheral blood, collected in a trial of Ad26.COV2.S vaccine versus placebo. The gene calls are TRBV5-1 and TRBJ1-3, with D possibly being TRBD1 (6 bases). CDR3 in amino acids: CASSLAGVPSGNTIYF. The CDR3 DNA is TGCGCCAGCAGCTTGGCAGGGGTCCCCTCTGGAAACACCATATATTTT.